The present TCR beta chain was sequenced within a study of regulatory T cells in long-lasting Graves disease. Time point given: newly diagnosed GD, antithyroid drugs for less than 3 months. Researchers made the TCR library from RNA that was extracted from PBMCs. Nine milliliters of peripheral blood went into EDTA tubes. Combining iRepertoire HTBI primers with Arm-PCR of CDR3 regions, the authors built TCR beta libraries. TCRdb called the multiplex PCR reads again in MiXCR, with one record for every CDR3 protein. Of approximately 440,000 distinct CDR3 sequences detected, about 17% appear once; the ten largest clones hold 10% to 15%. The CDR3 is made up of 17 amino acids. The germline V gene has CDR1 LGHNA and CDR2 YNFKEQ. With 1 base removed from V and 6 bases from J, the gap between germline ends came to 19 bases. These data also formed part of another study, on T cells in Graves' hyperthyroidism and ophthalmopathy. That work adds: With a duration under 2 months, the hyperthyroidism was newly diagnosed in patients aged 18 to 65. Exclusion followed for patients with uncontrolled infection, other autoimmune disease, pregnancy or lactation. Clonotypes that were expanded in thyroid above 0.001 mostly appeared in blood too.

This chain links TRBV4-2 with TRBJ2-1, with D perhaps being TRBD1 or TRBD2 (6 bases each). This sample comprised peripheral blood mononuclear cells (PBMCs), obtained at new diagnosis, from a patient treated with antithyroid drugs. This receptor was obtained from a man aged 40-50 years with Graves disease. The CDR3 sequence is CASSQAPGAPTLNEQFF. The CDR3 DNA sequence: TGTGCCAGCAGCCAAGCTCCGGGGGCCCCGACCCTCAATGAGCAGTTCTTC.